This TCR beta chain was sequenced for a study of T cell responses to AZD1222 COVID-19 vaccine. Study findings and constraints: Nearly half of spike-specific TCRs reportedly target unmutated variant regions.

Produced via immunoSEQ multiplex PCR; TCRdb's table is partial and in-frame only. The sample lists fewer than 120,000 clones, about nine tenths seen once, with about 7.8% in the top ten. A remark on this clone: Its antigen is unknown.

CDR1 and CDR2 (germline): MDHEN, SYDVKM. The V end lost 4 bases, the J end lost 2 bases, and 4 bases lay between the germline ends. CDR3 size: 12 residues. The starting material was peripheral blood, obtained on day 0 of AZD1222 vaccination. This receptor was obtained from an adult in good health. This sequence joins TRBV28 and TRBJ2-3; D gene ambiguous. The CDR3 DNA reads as TGTGCCAGCAGTTACTCCACAGATACGCAGTATTTT. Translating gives CASSYSTDTQYF. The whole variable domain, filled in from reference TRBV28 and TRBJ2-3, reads DVKVTQSSRYLVKRTGEKVFLECVQDMDHENMFWYRQDPGLGLRLIYFSYDVKMKEKGDIPEGYSVSREKKERFSLILESASTNQTSMYLCASSYSTDTQYFGPGTRLTVL.